Listed here are 24 T cell receptor beta chains from one sample, sequenced in a study of blood T cell repertoires in COVID-19. Measured with immunoSEQ multiplex PCR; TCRdb has only the in-frame clones, and not every one. The sample shows approximately 26,000 clones, 85% to 95% of them seen only once. Sequences were obtained from peripheral blood. Every receptor here comes from a human donor in a cohort sampled during active COVID-19.

This clone was picked up a small number of times. The J gene is TRBJ2-3, the V gene TRBV6-6; weak D call: TRBD2 (6 bases). Trimming cost V 5 bases and J 1 base, with 13 bases left between them. Germline assignment: CDR1 MNHNY and CDR2 SVGAGI (reference sequence). There are 15 residues in the CDR3. The CDR3 nucleotides read TGTGCCAGCAGTCCCCATGGCGGGGGCACAGATACGCAGTATTTT. Translation gives CASSPHGGGTDTQYF.

This chain links TRBV11-3 with TRBJ2-3; 11 bases agree with TRBD2. The CDR3 loop spans 16 amino acids. V was pared by 1 base and J by 6 bases, with 6 bases of the junction left unmatched. CDR1 and CDR2 from the germline V gene are SGHNT and YENEEA. The CDR3 DNA follows: TGTGCCAGCAGCTTAGGGACTAGCGGGTGGATGGATACGCAGTATTTT. This codes for CASSLGTSGWMDTQYF.

J is TRBJ2-7 and V is TRBV11-3, with D possibly matching TRBD2 (5 bases). In germline, CDR1 is SGHNT, CDR2 YENEEA. V was cut by 1 base and J by 3 bases, with 10 bases left in between. The CDR3 consists of 14 residues. The CDR3 DNA reads as TGTGCCAGCAGCTTAGGTAGCGCGGACTACGAGCAGTACTTC. It encodes CASSLGSADYEQYF. The full variable domain, its missing parts supplied by reference TRBV11-3 and TRBJ2-7, is EAGVVQSPRYKIIEKKQPVAFWCNPISGHNTLYWYLQNLGQGPELLIRYENEEAVDDSQLPKDRFSAERLKGVDSTLKIQPAELGDSAVYLCASSLGSADYEQYFGPGTRLTVT.

The V gene is TRBV9, the J gene TRBJ2-7, with TRBD1 matching 9 bases. This CDR3 region has 15 residues. Trimming took 6 bases from V and 2 from J; bases not matched to a gene: 9. Germline CDR1 and CDR2: SGDLS and YYNGEE. The CDR3: CASTNGQGIPYEQYF. The CDR3 coding sequence is TGTGCCAGCACCAACGGACAGGGGATCCCCTACGAGCAGTACTTC.

The CDR3 nucleotides are TGTGCCAGCAGCTCAAGGGGGGGGACAGGGGTGAACACTGAAGCTTTCTTT. Translating it yields CASSSRGGTGVNTEAFF. The chain joins TRBV3-1 (or the pseudogene TRBV3-2) to TRBJ1-1, with TRBD1 matching 10 bases. Germline CDR1 LGHDT, CDR2 YNNKEL (reference sequence). The CDR3 runs 17 residues. Germline trimming cut 5 bases from V and 0 bases from J; bases unmatched to any gene: 9.

The genes are TRBV5-1 and TRBJ1-1, with 8 bases that match TRBD1. The CDR3 consists of 14 residues. Looked up from germline, CDR1 is SGHRS and CDR2 is YFSETQ. The V and J ends lost 5 bases and 1 base, in that order; junction bases with no gene match: 4. The CDR3 nucleotides are TGCGCCAGCAGGCCGACAGGGGCGAACACTGAAGCTTTCTTT. It specifies CASRPTGANTEAFF.

The rearrangement joins TRBV19 to TRBJ1-6; 9 nucleotides line up with TRBD1. This CDR3 region has 16 residues. The junction had 12 bases not matched to a gene; V was cut back by 5 bases and J by 10 bases. Germline lookup yields CDR1 LNHDA and CDR2 SQIVND (reference sequence). The CDR3 sequence: CASSLPGTGFFSPLHF. The CDR3 coding sequence is TGTGCCAGTAGTCTGCCCGGGACAGGGTTTTTCTCACCCCTCCACTTT.

The genes are TRBV10-3 and TRBJ2-7, with D possibly TRBD2 on 6 matching bases. CDR3 size: 12 residues. Germline V gives CDR1 ENHRY, CDR2 SYGVKD. Trimming removed 11 bases from V and 10 bases from J, with 21 bases in between. CDR3: CAVSSGGPNQYF. The CDR3 DNA reads TGTGCCGTCTCGTCAGGAGGGCCGAATCAGTACTTC.

This chain connects TRBV19 to TRBJ1-5; D perhaps matches TRBD1 (5 bases). Germline V gives CDR1 LNHDA, CDR2 SQIVND (reference sequence). With 4 bases removed from V and 0 bases from J, the gap between germline ends came to 7 bases. The length of the CDR3 is 14 residues. This CDR3 is CASSNQGSNQPQHF. The CDR3 DNA reads as TGTGCCAGTAGTAATCAGGGTAGCAATCAGCCCCAGCATTTT.

The chain combines TRBV10-3 with TRBJ2-1; 9 positions agree with TRBD2. The junction had 7 bases not matched to a gene; V was cut back by 4 bases and J by 0 bases. Germline-derived CDR1 and CDR2 are ENHRY and SYGVKD. This CDR3 has 17 amino acids. CDR3: CAISGGSGGLSYNEQFF. CDR3 nucleotides: TGTGCCATCAGTGGGGGTAGCGGGGGACTCTCCTACAATGAGCAGTTCTTC.

The genes are TRBV19 and TRBJ1-3; 8 nucleotides agree with TRBD1. The CDR3 covers 15 residues. Trimming removed 4 bases from V and 0 bases from J; junction bases left unmatched: 2. The V gene's germline CDR1 is LNHDA and CDR2 SQIVND (reference sequence). The DNA for the CDR3 is TGTGCCAGTAGTACAACAGGGGGCTCTGGAAACACCATATATTTT. Its protein is CASSTTGGSGNTIYF.

The CDR3 sequence: CAMMYSLVYNEQFF. In nucleotides, the CDR3 is TGTGCCATGATGTACAGTTTGGTCTACAATGAGCAGTTCTTC. The chain links TRBV10-3 to TRBJ2-1, with D uncertain. The germline V and J ends were trimmed by 9 bases and 3 bases, with 15 bases remaining between them. The germline gives CDR1 ENHRY, CDR2 SYGVKD. CDR3 size: 14 residues.

V usage is TRBV4-1 and J usage is TRBJ2-2; 7 bases are a match to TRBD1. This CDR3 is built from 17 residues. Per the germline V gene, CDR1 is MGHRA and CDR2 is YSYEKL. Germline trimming cut 4 bases from V and 4 bases from J; bases unmatched to any gene: 12. CDR3 amino acids: CASSRDRDSSPTGELFF. CDR3 nucleotide sequence: TGCGCCAGCAGCCGAGATAGGGACAGCTCTCCCACCGGGGAGCTGTTTTTT.

The V gene is TRBV6-6, the J gene TRBJ2-5; the D gene is possibly TRBD1 (6 bases). Germline V gives CDR1 MNHNY, CDR2 SVGAGI (reference sequence). V lost 4 bases and J 1 base, leaving 7 bases between the germline ends. This CDR3 is built from 13 residues. The CDR3 spells CASSWTAQETQYF. The CDR3 coding sequence is TGTGCCAGCAGTTGGACAGCCCAAGAGACCCAGTACTTC.

This rearrangement joins TRBV11-3 to TRBJ2-7; 7 nucleotides align to TRBD2. The CDR3 sequence is 14 residues long. Losses at the gene ends were 1 base for V and 8 bases for J; bases not matched to a gene: 8. CDR1 and CDR2 from the germline V gene are SGHNT and YENEEA. In DNA, the CDR3 is TGTGCCAGCAGCTTAGGCGGGAGTCCTGGCCAGCAGTACTTC. Its translation: CASSLGGSPGQQYF. The full variable domain, with the rest looked up from reference TRBV11-3 and TRBJ2-7, is EAGVVQSPRYKIIEKKQPVAFWCNPISGHNTLYWYLQNLGQGPELLIRYENEEAVDDSQLPKDRFSAERLKGVDSTLKIQPAELGDSAVYLCASSLGGSPGQQYFGPGTRLTVT.

The rearrangement joins TRBV6-6 to TRBJ2-2; TRBD1 might be the D (5 bases). Germline V gives CDR1 MNHNY, CDR2 SVGAGI (reference sequence). Between the trimmed V and J ends, which lost 2 bases and 1 base, there was a span of 11 bases. The CDR3 sequence is 16 residues long. Written as DNA, the CDR3 is TGTGCCAGCAGTTACGGCCTCCAGGGGAACACCGGGGAGCTGTTTTTT. Protein: CASSYGLQGNTGELFF.

This chain links TRBV27 with TRBJ2-6; D gene unclear. Germline CDR1 and CDR2: MNHEY and SMNVEV (reference sequence). V lost 7 bases and J lost 1, with 5 bases in between. This CDR3 has 13 amino acids. CDR3 in amino acids: CASTRSGANVLTF. The CDR3 nucleotides read TGTGCCAGCACGAGATCTGGGGCCAACGTCCTGACTTTC. The whole variable domain, filled in from reference TRBV27 and TRBJ2-6, reads EAQVTQNPRYLITVTGKKLTVTCSQNMNHEYMSWYRQDPGLGLRQIYYSMNVEVTDKGDVPEGYKVSRKEKRNFPLILESPSPNQTSLYFCASTRSGANVLTFGAGSRLTVL.

The sample holds one count of this clone. The J gene is TRBJ2-1, the V gene TRBV7-9; TRBD2 aligns across 11 bases. Germline assignment: CDR1 SEHNR and CDR2 FQNEAQ (reference sequence). V dropped 5 bases and J dropped 8; count of bases not matched to a gene: 8. This CDR3 contains 15 residues. The CDR3 nucleotides read TGTGCCAGCAGCCACATTAGCGGGAGGGCCCATGAGCAGTTCTTC. The encoded protein is CASSHISGRAHEQFF.

This rearrangement joins TRBV2 to TRBJ2-3, with TRBD2 matching over 7 bases. The CDR3 covers 15 residues. The germline gives CDR1 SNHLY, CDR2 FYNNEI. The V segment lost 5 bases and the J segment 2 bases; nucleotides outside the gene matches: 7. The CDR3 spells CASSIQAGPTDTQYF. CDR3 nucleotides: TGTGCCAGCAGTATTCAAGCGGGGCCCACAGATACGCAGTATTTT.

The chain uses TRBV18 and TRBJ1-5; 7 positions agree with TRBD1. Germline V gene sequence: CDR1 KGHSH, CDR2 LQKENI. CDR3 length equals 15 residues. With V trimmed by 3 bases and J by 8 bases, 10 bases remained unmatched. The CDR3 reads CASSPLPGGEEPQHF. CDR3 nucleotides: TGTGCCAGCTCACCCCTGCCAGGGGGAGAGGAGCCCCAGCATTTT.

The gene calls are TRBV27 and TRBJ2-3, with a weak D call TRBD2 (5 bases). V was trimmed by 1 base and J by 6 bases, leaving 11 bases between them. This CDR3 has 14 amino acids. Looked up from germline, CDR1 is MNHEY and CDR2 is SMNVEV (reference sequence). In DNA, the CDR3 is TGTGCCAGCAGTTTATGGGCTAGCAGGGATACGCAGTATTTT. Encoded protein: CASSLWASRDTQYF.

The chain employs TRBV19 and TRBJ2-5; 9 positions match TRBD1. Germline V gene sequence: CDR1 LNHDA, CDR2 SQIVND (reference sequence). The V and J ends lost 6 bases and 3 bases, in that order; junction bases with no gene match: 8. The CDR3 is made up of 15 amino acids. As DNA, the CDR3 is TGTGCCAGTAGCCCCCGGCGGACAGGGGAAGAGACCCAGTACTTC. Translated, it gives CASSPRRTGEETQYF.

The rearrangement links TRBV3-1 (or the pseudogene TRBV3-2) to TRBJ1-6; 7 bases line up with TRBD1. V was clipped by 3 bases and J by 9 bases; unmatched bases: 8. CDR1 is LGHDT, CDR2 YNNKEL, per germline (reference sequence). This CDR3 spans 15 amino acids. This CDR3 is CASSHGQVWSSPLHF. The CDR3 nucleotides read TGTGCCAGCAGCCATGGACAGGTTTGGAGTTCACCCCTCCACTTT.

The V gene is TRBV29-1, the J gene TRBJ2-7; D may be TRBD2 (6 bases). This CDR3 spans 14 amino acids. Germline V gene lookup returns CDR1 SQVTM and CDR2 ANQGSEA. V was cut by 1 base and J by 0 bases, with 10 bases left in between. The CDR3 DNA is TGCAGCGTTGAAGTGGGGGGTATCTCCTACGAGCAGTACTTC. It yields the protein CSVEVGGISYEQYF.